The 32 T cell receptor beta chains presented below share a single source sample, sequenced in a study of technical replicates of blood from a few donors. Assay used: immunoSEQ multiplex PCR; TCRdb lists only in-frame clones, some missing. This repertoire shows about 79,000 clones, 75% to 95% found once; its top ten account for over 0.35%. Sequences were obtained from T cells isolated from PBMCs. These receptors were collected from a human donor in good health. Some clones in this sample may be carry-over from other donors' samples.

The chain couples TRBV4-1 to TRBJ1-4; D gene ambiguous. The V gene's germline CDR1 is MGHRA and CDR2 YSYEKL. V shed 1 base and J shed 8 bases, with 14 bases lying between them. The CDR3 is 15 amino acids. In nucleotides, the CDR3 is TGCGCCAGCAGCCAAGTGTTACCCACGGGGGAAAAACTGTTTTTT. This encodes CASSQVLPTGEKLFF.

This chain links TRBV6-6 with TRBJ1-2; 8 bases align to TRBD1. There are 16 residues in the CDR3. V lost 5 bases to trimming and J lost 8 bases; unmatched junction nucleotides: 16. CDR1 and CDR2 (germline): MNHNY, SVGAGI (reference sequence). The CDR3 loop reads CASSRDRPNYATGYTF. DNA of the CDR3: TGTGCCAGCAGTAGGGACAGGCCCAACTATGCGACGGGCTACACCTTC.

This clone was observed a few times. The chain is built from TRBV18 and TRBJ1-4, with TRBD1 matching 7 bases. V was pared by 2 bases and J by 6 bases, with 0 bases of the junction left unmatched. This CDR3 comprises 13 residues. CDR1 is KGHSH, CDR2 LQKENI, per germline. As DNA, the CDR3 is TGTGCCAGCTCACCAGGGACAGATGAAAAACTGTTTTTT. Amino acids: CASSPGTDEKLFF.

The rearrangement links TRBV6-6 to TRBJ2-7; TRBD2 might be the D (6 bases). Per the germline V gene, CDR1 is MNHNY and CDR2 is SVGAGI (reference sequence). The CDR3 extends over 15 amino acids. V gave up 5 bases and J gave up 3 bases, with 17 bases separating them. CDR3 in DNA: TGTGCCAGCAGTAACCACGAGACTAGGGTCTACGAGCAGTACTTC. Its protein is CASSNHETRVYEQYF.

The chain links TRBV9 to TRBJ1-2; weak D call: TRBD1 (6 bases). Germline V gene data show CDR1 as SGDLS and CDR2 as YYNGEE. This CDR3 has 14 amino acids. Trimming pared 0 bases from V and 2 bases from J, leaving 8 bases between. CDR3: CASSVGQANYGYTF. In DNA, the CDR3 is TGTGCCAGCAGCGTAGGACAGGCGAACTATGGCTACACCTTC.

The V gene is TRBV4-2, the J gene TRBJ1-5; 8 bases are shared with TRBD1. This CDR3 is 14 amino acids long. The germline V gene encodes CDR1 LGHNA and CDR2 YNFKEQ. The V segment lost 4 bases and the J segment 7 bases; nucleotides outside the gene matches: 6. Here the CDR3 DNA reads TGTGCCAGCAGCCGGGACAGGCATGAGCAGCCCCAGCATTTT. Translating it yields CASSRDRHEQPQHF.

This clone was seen a single time. V usage is TRBV19 and J usage is TRBJ2-1; D is perhaps TRBD2 (7 bases). This CDR3 region has 16 residues. V lost 3 bases to trimming and J lost 4 bases, with 16 bases between them. In germline, CDR1 is LNHDA, CDR2 SQIVND (reference sequence). In nucleotides, the CDR3 is TGTGCCAGTAGTATGACTAGCTTAGGGGGGTACAATGAGCAGTTCTTC. Translated: CASSMTSLGGYNEQFF.

As DNA, the CDR3 is TGTGCCAGCAGCTTAATCCCTAGAAATACCGGGGAGCTGTTTTTT. It is translated as CASSLIPRNTGELFF. This chain links TRBV7-3 with TRBJ2-2; no clear D gene. The CDR3 runs to 15 residues. V dropped 1 base and J dropped 5 bases, with 11 bases sitting between them. Germline-derived CDR1 and CDR2 are SGHTA and FQGTGA.

This clone is a singleton in its sample. The V and J genes are TRBV13 and TRBJ1-3; TRBD1 matches 8 bases. CDR1 PRHDT and CDR2 FYEKMQ come from the germline V gene (reference sequence). The CDR3 is 18 residues long. V shed 5 bases, J shed 3 bases, and the junction held 15 bases outside the gene matches. CDR3 DNA: TGTGCCAGCAGCGCCGGACAGGGCGGGATCGAGGATGGAAACACCATATATTTT. Residues: CASSAGQGGIEDGNTIYF.

The chain uses TRBV7-9 and TRBJ1-4; TRBD1 aligns across 9 bases. The germline V gene has CDR1 SEHNR and CDR2 FQNEAQ (reference sequence). The CDR3 consists of 17 residues. V was pared by 5 bases and J by 4 bases, with 11 bases of the junction left unmatched. The CDR3 region is CASSAHRGQLYNEKLFF. Here the CDR3 DNA reads TGTGCCAGCAGCGCCCACAGGGGGCAATTATATAATGAAAAACTGTTTTTT.

The CDR3 bases are TGCAGCGTCTCGGACACGATTAATTCACCCCTCCACTTT. Translating gives CSVSDTINSPLHF. The V call is TRBV29-1, the J call TRBJ1-6; D is possibly TRBD1 (5 bases). This CDR3 is built from 13 residues. Germline V gene sequence: CDR1 SQVTM, CDR2 ANQGSEA. V lost 6 bases, J lost 6 bases, and 12 bases lay in between.

The chain recombines TRBV7-2 with TRBJ2-7; 10 bases align to TRBD2. The CDR3 sequence is 17 residues long. J lost 1 base, V lost 0 bases, and 6 bases had no gene match. The germline V gene encodes CDR1 SGHTA and CDR2 FQGNSA. The DNA for the CDR3 is TGTGCCAGCAGCTTAGCGGCCCTAGCGGGAGATTCCTACGAGCAGTACTTC. This translates into CASSLAALAGDSYEQYF.

CDR3 sequence: CASSNGPCYPIAFF. In nucleotides, the CDR3 is TGTGCCAGCAGCAATGGTCCTTGCTATCCAATTGCTTTCTTT. This chain links TRBV21-1 with TRBJ1-1. TRBV21-1 is shown as a pseudogene. The CDR3 is made up of 14 amino acids.

This chain links TRBV7-2 with TRBJ2-1; 10 nucleotides align to TRBD2. CDR1 and CDR2 (germline): SGHTA, FQGNSA. The trim removed 5 bases at V and 13 bases at J, leaving 11 bases unmatched. This CDR3 comprises 14 residues. For the CDR3, the DNA is TGTGCCAGCAGCGGGCTAGCGGGAGCATCTCCCCAGTTCTTC. It is translated as CASSGLAGASPQFF.

CDR3 sequence: CASREQGKFDEQYF. The CDR3 bases are TGCGCCAGCAGGGAACAGGGGAAATTCGACGAGCAGTACTTC. The rearrangement links TRBV23-1 to TRBJ2-7, with 7 bases fitting TRBD1. Being an ORF, TRBV23-1 has a function that is uncertain. After removal of 6 bases from V and 5 bases from J, the junction contained 10 bases not matched to a gene. This CDR3 is 14 amino acids long.

This clone was recorded once. This sequence joins TRBV5-1 and TRBJ1-5; D is possibly TRBD1 (5 bases). This CDR3 is 15 amino acids long. Trimming removed 0 bases from V and 1 base from J, with 8 bases in between. Germline V gene data show CDR1 as SGHRS and CDR2 as YFSETQ. The chain's CDR3 is CASSLGGGSNQPQHF. In DNA form, the CDR3 reads TGCGCCAGCAGCTTGGGGGGCGGAAGCAATCAGCCCCAGCATTTT.

The rearrangement uses TRBV29-1 and TRBJ1-5; 8 bases map to TRBD1. The germline gives CDR1 SQVTM, CDR2 ANQGSEA. The length of the CDR3 is 13 residues. After removal of 6 bases from V and 7 bases from J, the junction contained 8 bases not matched to a gene. The chain's CDR3 is CSVQTGVEQPQHF. In DNA, the CDR3 is TGCAGCGTCCAGACAGGGGTGGAACAGCCCCAGCATTTT.

V gene TRBV2 combines with J gene TRBJ2-1; D is unclear. There are 10 residues in the CDR3. The germline CDR1 and CDR2 sequences are SNHLY and FYNNEI. The germline V and J ends were trimmed by 3 bases and 12 bases, with 6 bases remaining between them. The CDR3 region is CASSDRWQFF. The CDR3 DNA is TGTGCCAGCAGTGACAGGTGGCAGTTCTTC.

The CDR3 region is CASSSLPPLSYNEQFF. The CDR3 DNA follows: TGTGCCAGCAGCAGCCTTCCCCCATTATCCTACAATGAGCAGTTCTTC. The rearrangement uses TRBV7-2 and TRBJ2-1; D ambiguous. Germline V gives CDR1 SGHTA, CDR2 FQGNSA. This CDR3 contains 16 residues. The V end lost 5 bases, the J end lost 1 base, and 15 bases lay between the germline ends.

The chain recombines TRBV27 with TRBJ2-1; TRBD1 is a possible D gene (5 bases). Germline V gives CDR1 MNHEY, CDR2 SMNVEV (reference sequence). The CDR3 sequence is 13 residues long. V was clipped by 4 bases and J by 8 bases, with 12 bases between them. The CDR3 DNA sequence: TGTGCCAGCAGTTCGTTAAGCAGGGATGAGCAGTTCTTC. This translates into CASSSLSRDEQFF.

The V gene is TRBV28, the J gene TRBJ1-2; D gene ambiguous. CDR3 length: 13 residues. Trimming cost V 4 bases and J 3 bases, with 9 bases left between them. Germline lookup yields CDR1 MDHEN and CDR2 SYDVKM. CDR3 in amino acids: CASSSRAYYGYTF. CDR3 sequence (DNA): TGTGCCAGCAGTTCCCGAGCGTACTATGGCTACACCTTC.

A single count supports this clone. The V and J genes are TRBV30 and TRBJ2-7, with D possibly matching TRBD2 (7 bases). Germline V gives CDR1 GTSNPN, CDR2 SVGIG (reference sequence). The CDR3 runs 14 residues. V shed 5 bases and J shed 2 bases, with 16 bases lying between them. DNA for the CDR3: TGTGCCTGGGGCCTAGGGGGAGGGCCCTACGAGCAGTACTTC. It yields the protein CAWGLGGGPYEQYF.

This clone was observed a handful of times. The chain joins TRBV4-3 to TRBJ2-3; 11 bases are a match to TRBD2. After removal of 0 bases from V and 4 bases from J, the junction contained 3 bases not matched to a gene. The CDR3 spans 16 residues. CDR1 is LGHNA, CDR2 YSLEER, per germline. The CDR3 protein is CASSQDLAGGPDTQYF. The CDR3 nucleotides read TGCGCCAGCAGCCAAGATTTAGCGGGAGGGCCAGATACGCAGTATTTT.

This chain joins TRBV9 and TRBJ2-1; 7 bases agree with TRBD2. CDR1 is SGDLS, CDR2 YYNGEE, per germline. V shed 1 base, J shed 0 bases, and the junction held 10 bases outside the gene matches. The CDR3 is 18 residues long. The CDR3 is CASSVYKERGSSYNEQFF. The CDR3 bases are TGTGCCAGCAGCGTATATAAAGAGCGGGGCTCCTCCTACAATGAGCAGTTCTTC.

There are a few counts of this clone. The chain has TRBV5-5 and TRBJ1-1; 7 nucleotides agree with TRBD1. The junction had 1 base not matched to a gene; V was cut back by 2 bases and J by 3 bases. CDR3 size: 13 residues. Germline V lookup: CDR1 SGHKS, CDR2 YYEKEE (reference sequence). CDR3 sequence reads: CASSFQGDTEAFF. CDR3 in DNA: TGTGCCAGCAGCTTTCAGGGGGACACTGAAGCTTTCTTT.

The rearrangement uses TRBV9 and TRBJ2-7; TRBD2 is a possible D gene (6 bases). Germline V gene sequence: CDR1 SGDLS, CDR2 YYNGEE. This CDR3 is built from 14 residues. The germline V and J ends were trimmed by 2 bases and 4 bases, with 13 bases remaining between them. The CDR3 nucleotides read TGTGCCAGCAGCGTGGAGGGACTTTCTTACGAGCAGTACTTC. This gives the protein CASSVEGLSYEQYF.

This rearrangement joins TRBV7-9 to TRBJ1-2, with a possible D match to TRBD1 (6 bases). Looked up from germline, CDR1 is SEHNR and CDR2 is FQNEAQ (reference sequence). This CDR3 contains 16 residues. Trimming shortened V by 7 bases and J by 1 base, and 19 bases separated the two germline ends. The CDR3 loop reads CASTPPLGQLNYGYTF. The DNA for the CDR3 is TGTGCCAGCACCCCCCCTCTAGGACAGCTTAACTATGGCTACACCTTC.

V and J are TRBV28 and TRBJ2-7; TRBD1 might be the D (5 bases). V gave up 7 bases and J gave up 1 base, with 11 bases separating them. In germline, CDR1 is MDHEN, CDR2 SYDVKM. The CDR3 covers 13 residues. CDR3 sequence reads: CASTRGHSYEQYF. The DNA for the CDR3 is TGTGCCAGCACTAGGGGCCATTCCTACGAGCAGTACTTC.

The chain couples TRBV6-1 to TRBJ2-5; D perhaps matches TRBD1 (5 bases). This CDR3 comprises 13 residues. CDR1 is MNHNS and CDR2 is SASEGT in the germline V gene. V shed 3 bases and J shed 4 bases, with 9 bases lying between them. CDR3 protein: CASSESDIETQYF. The CDR3 nucleotides read TGTGCCAGCAGTGAGTCGGACATAGAGACCCAGTACTTC.

This rearrangement joins TRBV5-4 to TRBJ2-1, with TRBD1 matching 8 bases. V shed 4 bases, J shed 4 bases, and the junction held 7 bases outside the gene matches. Germline CDR1 SGHNT, CDR2 YYREEE (reference sequence). This CDR3 contains 15 residues. In DNA, the CDR3 is TGTGCCAGCAGCAAGGGGACAGGAGGGTACAATGAGCAGTTCTTC. It yields the protein CASSKGTGGYNEQFF.

This clone showed up just once. The chain is built from TRBV15 and TRBJ2-2; no definite D call. Germline lookup yields CDR1 LNHNV and CDR2 YYDKDF (reference sequence). This CDR3 spans 14 amino acids. Deletions cut 0 bases from V and 4 bases from J, with 6 bases between. The CDR3 spells CATSRDSTTGELFF. CDR3 nucleotide sequence: TGTGCCACCAGCAGAGATAGTACCACCGGGGAGCTGTTTTTT.

CDR3 nucleotides: TGTGCCAGCACTAGTAGCGGGGCTAAAGGGGAGCTGTTTTTT. As protein: CASTSSGAKGELFF. The chain uses TRBV9 and TRBJ2-2, with 8 bases that match TRBD2. CDR1 is SGDLS and CDR2 is YYNGEE in the germline V gene. CDR3 length equals 14 residues. Losses at the gene ends were 6 bases for V and 8 bases for J; bases not matched to a gene: 9.